These 27 T cell receptor beta chains came from one sample sequenced in a study of T-cell memory formation after mild COVID-19. MiXCR was run by TCRdb on the 5' RACE reads, yielding one entry per CDR3 protein. The sample consists of some 490,000 distinct CDR3 sequences, roughly 18% of them appearing once. The sequenced sample was PBMCs or a T cell subset sorted from them (not recorded which). These receptors were collected from an adult woman who had mild COVID-19 (a few samples of this study predate the infection). Cell type and time point are not known.

This chain uses TRBV20-1 with TRBJ2-1; tentatively, D is TRBD2 (6 bases). Between the trimmed V and J ends, which lost 1 base and 2 bases, there was a span of 12 bases. The germline V gene has CDR1 DFQATT and CDR2 SNEGSKA (reference sequence). The CDR3 is 15 residues long. The CDR3 spells CSARGRASAYNEQFF. CDR3 DNA: TGCAGTGCTAGAGGTCGGGCTAGCGCCTACAATGAGCAGTTCTTC.

The V call is TRBV20-1, the J call TRBJ2-1; 15 bases align to TRBD2. With 4 bases clipped from V and 2 bases from J, the junction kept 3 bases outside the gene matches. This CDR3 has 16 amino acids. The germline CDR1 and CDR2 sequences are DFQATT and SNEGSKA (reference sequence). CDR3 in amino acids: CSATGTSGGPYNEQFF. The CDR3 DNA reads TGCAGTGCTACCGGGACTAGCGGGGGGCCCTACAATGAGCAGTTCTTC.

This clonotype was observed many times. The chain links TRBV12-3 or TRBV12-4 to TRBJ2-5; 7 bases match TRBD2. J lost 3 bases, V lost 5 bases, and 6 bases had no gene match. CDR3 size: 14 residues. The CDR3 DNA is TGTGCCAGCAGTCCCTCGACTAGCAAAGAGACCCAGTACTTC. Its protein product is CASSPSTSKETQYF.

The V gene is TRBV6-5, the J gene TRBJ1-1, with TRBD1 as a possible D gene (5 bases). V dropped 0 bases and J dropped 5 bases, with 13 bases sitting between them. Germline V gene data show CDR1 as MNHEY and CDR2 as SVGAGI. The CDR3 loop spans 15 amino acids. CDR3 sequence (DNA): TGTGCCAGCAGTTACTCTACGGGGGTGTGGACTGAAGCTTTCTTT. Its protein is CASSYSTGVWTEAFF.

This clonotype was counted between two and nine times. V usage is TRBV12-3 or TRBV12-4 and J usage is TRBJ1-2, with D possibly being TRBD1 (6 bases). Trimming removed 4 bases from V and 6 bases from J, with 18 bases in between. This CDR3 contains 15 residues. CDR3 sequence: CASSSHARQEDGYTF. The CDR3, as DNA: TGTGCCAGCAGTTCCCACGCGAGACAGGAGGATGGCTACACCTTC.

This clonotype occurred a few times. The V and J genes are TRBV12-3 or TRBV12-4 and TRBJ1-2, with D maybe TRBD1 (6 bases). The CDR3 has 15 amino acids. Trimming removed 2 bases from V and 5 bases from J, with 15 bases in between. The DNA for the CDR3 is TGTGCCAGCAGTTTATCAGGGGTGGGAGGGTATGGCTACACCTTC. Its protein product is CASSLSGVGGYGYTF.

The V and J genes are TRBV7-8 and TRBJ1-2; a possible D gene is TRBD1 (6 bases). Germline V gives CDR1 SGHVS, CDR2 FQNEAQ. Deletions cut 1 base from V and 14 bases from J, with 20 bases between. The CDR3 has 14 amino acids. DNA for the CDR3: TGTGCCAGCAGCTTAGGGGCCAGGGGCCCGACCTGGACCTTC. This codes for CASSLGARGPTWTF.

The count of this clonotype is one. This sequence joins TRBV12-3 or TRBV12-4 and TRBJ2-7; 15 bases match TRBD2. The ends lost 6 bases at V and 11 bases at J; junction bases unmatched: 5. This CDR3 region has 13 residues. The CDR3 region is CASRRTSGGAEYF. CDR3 DNA sequence: TGTGCCAGCAGACGGACTAGCGGGGGGGCAGAGTACTTC.

The CDR3 reads CASSQVDRGLGANVLTF. For the CDR3, the DNA is TGTGCCAGCAGCCAAGTGGACAGGGGGCTTGGGGCCAACGTCCTGACTTTC. The J gene is TRBJ2-6, the V gene TRBV3-1, with TRBD1 matching over 11 bases. Germline CDR1 is LGHDT and CDR2 is YNNKEL (reference sequence). Trimming cost V 1 base and J 3 bases; bases outside gene matches: 2. The CDR3 covers 17 residues. The full variable domain, completed using reference TRBV3-1 and TRBJ2-6, is DTAVSQTPKYLVTQMGNDKSIKCEQNLGHDTMYWYKQDSKKFLKIMFSYNNKELIINETVPNRFSPKSPDKAHLNLHINSLELGDSAVYFCASSQVDRGLGANVLTFGAGSRLTVL.

The gene calls are TRBV7-3 and TRBJ2-5, with TRBD2 identical over 10 bases. The ends lost 4 bases at V and 4 bases at J; junction bases unmatched: 6. CDR1 is SGHTA, CDR2 FQGTGA, per germline. This CDR3 region has 15 residues. The CDR3 DNA reads TGTGCCAGCAGCTCATCTAGCGGGAGTGGAGAGACCCAGTACTTC. This encodes CASSSSSGSGETQYF. Filled out from reference TRBV7-3 and TRBJ2-5, the complete variable domain reads GAGVSQTPSNKVTEKGKYVELRCDPISGHTALYWYRQSLGQGPEFLIYFQGTGAADDSGLPNDRFFAVRPEGSVSTLKIQRTERGDSAVYLCASSSSSGSGETQYFGPGTRLLVL.

V gene TRBV30 combines with J gene TRBJ2-6; 8 bases match TRBD1. CDR1 is GTSNPN and CDR2 is SVGIG in the germline V gene (reference sequence). V lost 5 bases to trimming and J lost 2 bases; unmatched junction nucleotides: 2. The CDR3 is 14 amino acids. The CDR3 loop reads CAWGGQAGANVLTF. CDR3 sequence (DNA): TGTGCCTGGGGGGGACAGGCTGGGGCCAACGTCCTGACTTTC.

This clonotype was seen ten or more times. The rearrangement links TRBV3-1 to TRBJ1-2; D is ambiguous. This CDR3 is built from 13 residues. The germline V and J ends were trimmed by 1 base and 5 bases, with 8 bases remaining between them. CDR1 and CDR2 (germline): LGHDT, YNNKEL (reference sequence). This CDR3 is CASSQGTAYGYTF. The CDR3 nucleotides read TGTGCCAGCAGCCAAGGGACGGCATATGGCTACACCTTC.

The chain couples TRBV7-8 to TRBJ1-1; D uncertain. Germline V gene lookup returns CDR1 SGHVS and CDR2 FQNEAQ. The length of the CDR3 is 15 residues. The germline V and J ends were trimmed by 4 bases and 3 bases, with 15 bases remaining between them. CDR3 in DNA: TGTGCCAGCAGCTCCGGGCAGGTGGAGTACACTGAAGCTTTCTTT. This translates into CASSSGQVEYTEAFF.

This clonotype was observed a handful of times. The chain has TRBV3-1 and TRBJ2-5; TRBD2 aligns across 8 bases. The CDR3 is 15 amino acids. Germline trimming cut 4 bases from V and 7 bases from J; bases unmatched to any gene: 11. The germline gives CDR1 LGHDT, CDR2 YNNKEL (reference sequence). CDR3 residues: CASSPRRREGVTQYF. CDR3 nucleotides: TGTGCCAGCAGCCCCCGAAGACGGGAGGGGGTGACCCAGTACTTC.

This clonotype has a handful of counts. The V gene is TRBV2, the J gene TRBJ1-6; a weak D match, TRBD1 (6 bases). V dropped 6 bases and J dropped 7 bases, with 13 bases sitting between them. Germline-derived CDR1 and CDR2 are SNHLY and FYNNEI. The CDR3 spans 14 residues. The CDR3 nucleotides read TGTGCCAGCAGCTGGACAGCGGGGAATTCACCCCTCCACTTT. The encoded protein is CASSWTAGNSPLHF. Full variable domain (missing parts from reference TRBV2 and TRBJ1-6): EPEVTQTPSHQVTQMGQEVILRCVPISNHLYFYWYRQILGQKVEFLVSFYNNEISEKSEIFDDQFSVERPDGSNFTLKIRSTKLEDSAMYFCASSWTAGNSPLHFGNGTRLTVT.

The V gene is TRBV11-2, the J gene TRBJ2-7; 12 nucleotides line up with TRBD2. V shed 2 bases, J shed 2 bases, and the junction held 4 bases outside the gene matches. In germline, CDR1 is SGHAT, CDR2 FQNNGV. This CDR3 comprises 16 residues. The CDR3 sequence is CASSLPGLAGTYEQYF. The CDR3 DNA sequence: TGTGCCAGCAGCTTACCGGGACTAGCGGGTACCTACGAGCAGTACTTC. Drawing the rest from reference TRBV11-2 and TRBJ2-7, the complete variable domain is EAGVAQSPRYKIIEKRQSVAFWCNPISGHATLYWYQQILGQGPKLLIQFQNNGVVDDSQLPKDRFSAERLKGVDSTLKIQPAKLEDSAVYLCASSLPGLAGTYEQYFGPGTRLTVT.

This clonotype came up a few times. This chain joins TRBV6-5 and TRBJ1-2; 8 bases agree with TRBD1. The CDR3 is made up of 13 amino acids. The germline CDR1 and CDR2 sequences are MNHEY and SVGAGI. The junction had 7 bases not matched to a gene; V was cut back by 5 bases and J by 8 bases. The CDR3 bases are TGTGCCAGCAGTCCGGGACAGGCTGGGGGCTACACCTTC. Translation gives CASSPGQAGGYTF.

CDR3 bases: TGTGCCAGCAGCCCGGACAGGATGACCATGAACACTGAAGCTTTCTTT. Residues: CASSPDRMTMNTEAFF. The chain links TRBV6-5 to TRBJ1-1, with 7 bases that match TRBD1. V trimming: 6 bases; J trimming: 0 bases; junction bases outside the gene matches: 10. The CDR3 has 16 residues. Per germline, CDR1 MNHEY and CDR2 SVGAGI.

Only a few counts were recorded for this clonotype. The genes are TRBV3-1 and TRBJ1-2; the D is unclear. V was cut by 0 bases and J by 6 bases, with 14 bases left in between. Germline V lookup: CDR1 LGHDT, CDR2 YNNKEL (reference sequence). This CDR3 contains 15 residues. For the CDR3, the DNA is TGTGCCAGCAGCCAAGATAGGAGGAGTCCCGATGGCTACACCTTC. Translated, it gives CASSQDRRSPDGYTF.

This clonotype was detected a few times. V and J are TRBV7-6 and TRBJ2-1; perhaps TRBD1 as D (5 bases). Trimming removed 5 bases from V and 0 bases from J, with 11 bases in between. The CDR3 extends over 15 amino acids. Germline lookup yields CDR1 SGHVS and CDR2 FNYEAQ. This CDR3 is CASSPHDSSYNEQFF. CDR3 coding DNA: TGTGCCAGCAGCCCACACGACAGCTCCTACAATGAGCAGTTCTTC.

This rearrangement joins TRBV7-9 to TRBJ2-7; D unclear. Trimming removed 5 bases from V and 6 bases from J, with 11 bases in between. Germline loops: CDR1 SEHNR, CDR2 FQNEAQ (reference sequence). This CDR3 contains 12 residues. CDR3 amino acids: CASSPSTVEQYF. Here the CDR3 DNA reads TGTGCCAGCAGCCCATCGACCGTCGAGCAGTACTTC.

This clonotype was seen repeatedly, ten times or more. This chain links TRBV5-5 with TRBJ1-5; 7 bases are shared with TRBD1. The CDR3 is made up of 15 amino acids. Germline loops: CDR1 SGHKS, CDR2 YYEKEE (reference sequence). The V gene end was trimmed by 4 bases and the J gene end by 0 bases; junction bases not matched to a gene: 4. Here the CDR3 DNA reads TGTGCCAGCAGCCGGACAGGAGATAGCAATCAGCCCCAGCATTTT. Amino acid sequence: CASSRTGDSNQPQHF.

This clonotype has more than one count but fewer than ten. The chain couples TRBV20-1 to TRBJ1-3; D ambiguous. CDR3 length: 16 residues. V was clipped by 0 bases and J by 0 bases, with 12 bases between them. Germline V lookup: CDR1 DFQATT, CDR2 SNEGSKA (reference sequence). The CDR3: CSARDWRARSGNTIYF. CDR3 sequence (DNA): TGCAGTGCTAGAGATTGGCGCGCACGCTCTGGAAACACCATATATTTT.

For the CDR3, the DNA is TGTGCCAGCAGCTCCGGACTAGCGGGGGTTACCTACAATGAGCAGTTCTTC. This sequence encodes CASSSGLAGVTYNEQFF. This rearrangement joins TRBV7-3 to TRBJ2-1; 13 nucleotides line up with TRBD2. The CDR3 spans 17 residues. With V trimmed by 4 bases and J by 2 bases, 5 bases remained unmatched. Germline CDR1 is SGHTA and CDR2 is FQGTGA.

The sample holds many counts of this clonotype. This chain joins TRBV5-1 and TRBJ2-1; D perhaps matches TRBD1 (5 bases). The length of the CDR3 is 15 residues. V lost 1 base, J lost 7 bases, and 15 bases lay in between. Germline CDR1 is SGHRS and CDR2 is YFSETQ. The CDR3 is CASSLITEPGNEQFF. CDR3 nucleotide sequence: TGCGCCAGCAGCTTGATAACCGAACCAGGGAATGAGCAGTTCTTC.

This chain connects TRBV7-2 to TRBJ1-3; D gene unclear. Germline V gene data show CDR1 as SGHTA and CDR2 as FQGNSA. The ends were cut back, 10 bases at V and 0 bases at J, with 19 bases in the middle. The CDR3 is 16 amino acids. The CDR3 DNA sequence: TGTGCCACTTCCCCAGGCTCGACAAACTCTGGAAACACCATATATTTT. It specifies CATSPGSTNSGNTIYF.

The chain uses TRBV18 and TRBJ2-3, with D perhaps matching TRBD1 (7 bases). V gave up 5 bases and J gave up 2 bases, with 14 bases separating them. The CDR3 sequence is 15 residues long. CDR1 and CDR2 from the germline V gene are KGHSH and LQKENI. For the CDR3, the DNA is TGTGCCAGCTCAACGCGGGACAGCTCCACAGATACGCAGTATTTT. Translation gives CASSTRDSSTDTQYF.